This paragraph covers one TCR beta chain sequence. The antigen remains unidentified. This record belongs to a study of T cell responses to AZD1222 COVID-19 vaccine. Study-wide results and caveats: Most donors were white British and more were female, and clonal diversity was possibly underestimated. AZD1222 recipients seropositive at baseline numbered only six. Unmutated variant regions are reportedly targeted by nearly half of spike-specific TCRs.

Clones were read by immunoSEQ multiplex PCR, and TCRdb kept only the in-frame ones, dropping some. The sample lists 25,000 to 35,000 clones, roughly 78% occurring once. Germline V gene lookup returns CDR1 MNHNS and CDR2 SASEGT. Trimming took off 3 bases at V and 0 bases at J, with 6 bases between the two ends. The CDR3 has 14 amino acids. This sequence was found in an adult in good health. This rearrangement joins TRBV6-1 to TRBJ2-1, with a possible D match to TRBD2 (5 bases). The material sequenced was peripheral blood, taken on day 0 of AZD1222 vaccination. The CDR3: CASSDGSSYNEQFF. CDR3 in DNA: TGTGCCAGCAGTGATGGGAGCTCCTACAATGAGCAGTTCTTC.